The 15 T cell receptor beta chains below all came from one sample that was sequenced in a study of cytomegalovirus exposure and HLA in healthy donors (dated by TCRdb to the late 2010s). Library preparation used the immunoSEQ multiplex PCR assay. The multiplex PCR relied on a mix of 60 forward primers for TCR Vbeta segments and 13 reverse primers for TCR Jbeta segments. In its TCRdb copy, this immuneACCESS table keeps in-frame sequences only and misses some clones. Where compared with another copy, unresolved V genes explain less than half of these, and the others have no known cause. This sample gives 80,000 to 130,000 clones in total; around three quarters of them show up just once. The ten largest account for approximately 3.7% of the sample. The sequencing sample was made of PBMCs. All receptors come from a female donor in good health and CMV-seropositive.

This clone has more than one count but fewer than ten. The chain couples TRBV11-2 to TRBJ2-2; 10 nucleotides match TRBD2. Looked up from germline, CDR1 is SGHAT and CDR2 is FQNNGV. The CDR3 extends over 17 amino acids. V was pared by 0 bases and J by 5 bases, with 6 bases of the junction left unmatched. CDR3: CASSLDLLAGYTGELFF. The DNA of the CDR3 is TGTGCCAGCAGCTTAGATCTACTAGCGGGATATACCGGGGAGCTGTTTTTT.

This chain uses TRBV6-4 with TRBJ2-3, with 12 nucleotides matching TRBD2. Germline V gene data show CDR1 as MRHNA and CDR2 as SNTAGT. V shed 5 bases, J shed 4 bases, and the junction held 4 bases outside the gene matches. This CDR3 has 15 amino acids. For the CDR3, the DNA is TGTGCCAGCAGTCAGGGGACTAGCGGGTCAGATACGCAGTATTTT. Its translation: CASSQGTSGSDTQYF.

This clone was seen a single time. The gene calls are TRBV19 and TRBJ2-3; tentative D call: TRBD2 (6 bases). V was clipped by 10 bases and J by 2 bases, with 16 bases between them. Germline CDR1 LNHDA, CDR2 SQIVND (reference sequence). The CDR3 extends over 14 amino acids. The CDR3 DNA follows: TGTGCCACCCATGGAGGGCTGCTCACAGATACGCAGTATTTT. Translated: CATHGGLLTDTQYF.

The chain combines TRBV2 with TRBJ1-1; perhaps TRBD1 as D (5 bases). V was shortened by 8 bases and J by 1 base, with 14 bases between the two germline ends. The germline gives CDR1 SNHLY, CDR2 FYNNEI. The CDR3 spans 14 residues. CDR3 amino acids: CASDDPDRNTEAFF. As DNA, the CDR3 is TGTGCCAGCGATGACCCCGACAGGAACACTGAAGCTTTCTTT.

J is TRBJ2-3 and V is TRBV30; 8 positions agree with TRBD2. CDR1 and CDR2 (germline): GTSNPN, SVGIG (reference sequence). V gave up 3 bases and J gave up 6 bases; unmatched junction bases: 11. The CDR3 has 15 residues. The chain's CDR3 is CAWRPTAGVRDTQYF. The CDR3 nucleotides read TGTGCCTGGAGGCCAACAGCGGGGGTGAGGGATACGCAGTATTTT. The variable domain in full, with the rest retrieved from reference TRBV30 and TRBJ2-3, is SQTIHQWPATLVQPVGSPLSLECTVEGTSNPNLYWYRQAAGRGLQLLFYSVGIGQISSEVPQNLSASRPQDRQFILSSKKLLLSDSGFYLCAWRPTAGVRDTQYFGPGTRLTVL.

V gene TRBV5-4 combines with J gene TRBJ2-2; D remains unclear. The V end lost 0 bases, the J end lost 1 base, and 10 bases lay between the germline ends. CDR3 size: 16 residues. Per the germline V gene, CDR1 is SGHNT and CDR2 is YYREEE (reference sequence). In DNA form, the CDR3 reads TGTGCCAGCAGCTTGGGTGTGACTCTGAACACCGGGGAGCTGTTTTTT. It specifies CASSLGVTLNTGELFF. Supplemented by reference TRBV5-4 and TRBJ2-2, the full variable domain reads ETGVTQSPTHLIKTRGQQVTLRCSSQSGHNTVSWYQQALGQGPQFIFQYYREEENGRGNFPPRFSGLQFPNYSSELNVNALELDDSALYLCASSLGVTLNTGELFFGEGSRLTVL.

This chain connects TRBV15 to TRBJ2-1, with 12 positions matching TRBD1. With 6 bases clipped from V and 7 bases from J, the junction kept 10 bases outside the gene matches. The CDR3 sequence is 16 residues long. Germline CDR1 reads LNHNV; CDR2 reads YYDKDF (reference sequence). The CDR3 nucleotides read TGTGCCACCAGAGTGGGGCGGGGACAGGGGGCGAATGAGCAGTTCTTC. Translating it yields CATRVGRGQGANEQFF.

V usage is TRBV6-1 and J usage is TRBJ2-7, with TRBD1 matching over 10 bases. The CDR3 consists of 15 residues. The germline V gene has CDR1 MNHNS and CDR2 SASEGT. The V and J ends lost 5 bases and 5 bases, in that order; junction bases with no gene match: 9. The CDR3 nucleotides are TGTGCCAGCAGTCGGGGGGGGACAGGGGAAAACGAGCAGTACTTC. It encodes CASSRGGTGENEQYF.

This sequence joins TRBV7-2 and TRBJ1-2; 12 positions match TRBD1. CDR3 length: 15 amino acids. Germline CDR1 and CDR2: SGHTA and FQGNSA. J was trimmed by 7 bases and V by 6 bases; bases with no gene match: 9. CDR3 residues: CASSLGGQGARGYTF. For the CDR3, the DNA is TGTGCCAGCAGTTTGGGGGGACAGGGGGCGCGTGGCTACACCTTC.

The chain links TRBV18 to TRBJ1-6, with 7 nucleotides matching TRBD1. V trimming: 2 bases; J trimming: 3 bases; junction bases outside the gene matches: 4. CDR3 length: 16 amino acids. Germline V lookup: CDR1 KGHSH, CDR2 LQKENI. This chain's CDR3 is CASSPAGQNYNSPLHF. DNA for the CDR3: TGTGCCAGCTCACCAGCGGGACAGAACTATAATTCACCCCTCCACTTT.

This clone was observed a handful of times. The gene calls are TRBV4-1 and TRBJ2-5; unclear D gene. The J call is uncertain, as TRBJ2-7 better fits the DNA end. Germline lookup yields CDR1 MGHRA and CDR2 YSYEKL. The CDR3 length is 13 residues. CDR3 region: CASSPAPTYEQYF. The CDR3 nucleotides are TGCGCCAGCAGCCCAGCGCCTACCTACGAGCAGTACTTC.

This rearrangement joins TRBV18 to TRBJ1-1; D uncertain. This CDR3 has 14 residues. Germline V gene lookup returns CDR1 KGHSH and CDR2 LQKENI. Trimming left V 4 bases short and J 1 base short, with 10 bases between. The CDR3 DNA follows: TGTGCCAGCTCACTAAAGCAGGCGAACACTGAAGCTTTCTTT. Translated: CASSLKQANTEAFF.

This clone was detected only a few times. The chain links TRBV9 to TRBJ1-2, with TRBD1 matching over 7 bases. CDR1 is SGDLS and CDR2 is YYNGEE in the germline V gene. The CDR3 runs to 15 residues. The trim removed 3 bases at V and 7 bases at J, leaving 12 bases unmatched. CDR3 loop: CASSEGQLFLGGYTF. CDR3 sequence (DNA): TGTGCCAGCAGCGAGGGACAGCTCTTTCTTGGTGGCTACACCTTC.

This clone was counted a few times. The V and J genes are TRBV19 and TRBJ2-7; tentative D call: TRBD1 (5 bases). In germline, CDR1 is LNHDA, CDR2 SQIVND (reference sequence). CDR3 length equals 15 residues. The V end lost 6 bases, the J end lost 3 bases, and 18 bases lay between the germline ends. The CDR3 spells CASSPLIQGRYEQYF. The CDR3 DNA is TGTGCCAGTAGCCCCCTCATTCAGGGTCGCTACGAGCAGTACTTC.

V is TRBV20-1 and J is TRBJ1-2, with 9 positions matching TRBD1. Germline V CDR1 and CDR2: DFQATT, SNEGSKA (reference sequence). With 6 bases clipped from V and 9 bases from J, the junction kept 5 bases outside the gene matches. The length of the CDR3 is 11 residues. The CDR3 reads CSASDRGSYTF. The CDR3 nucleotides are TGCAGTGCCTCCGACAGGGGGAGCTACACCTTC.